Only one count was recorded for the clone carrying this T cell receptor beta chain. No antigen is known for it. TCRdb re-called the reads with MiXCR, one entry per CDR3 protein. The data contain approximately 770,000 distinct CDR3 sequences, roughly 28% of them singletons. This sample was included in a study of T cell repertoires in cytomegalovirus infection. Study information: From public TCR beta signatures came an indication of both CMV infection and matching HLA type. Study conclusions and caveats: Ex vivo, HLA-C-restricted CMV-specific TCR beta clonotypes prevailed over the rest of the response.

Germline loops: CDR1 SEHNR, CDR2 FQNEAQ (reference sequence). Between the trimmed V and J ends, which lost 1 base and 6 bases, there was a span of 10 bases. The CDR3 runs 14 residues. This rearrangement joins TRBV7-9 to TRBJ2-1; tentatively, D is TRBD1 or TRBD2 (5 bases each). Sequences were derived from cultured CD8+ T cells from PBMCs, sampled from culture after CMV antigen stimulation. The source is a human donor in good health (CMV status not recorded). Some clones in this sample may be carry-over from other donors' samples. This CDR3 reads CASSLEGRPNEQFF. CDR3 sequence (DNA): TGTGCCAGCAGCTTAGAGGGACGGCCCAATGAGCAGTTCTTC.